The rows below give T cell receptor beta chains drawn from one sample of a study of identical twins. In TCRdb, the 5' RACE reads were re-called with MiXCR into one record per CDR3 protein. The sample yields 700,000 or so distinct CDR3 sequences, around 20% seen once. The sample was also reused in another study, on T cells expressing NK-cell markers.

Sample: PBMCs. Every receptor here comes from a woman under 30 in good health. CDR3s include the opening cysteine and the closing phenylalanine or tryptophan. Fields, in order: V gene, clone size, D gene, J gene, CDR3 DNA, CDR3 protein. D genes are given only for firm matches. Clone size is given for some rows only: seen once, a few or many times, or a class if the clone is expanded.

v_gene: TRBV6-1
abundance: few
d_gene: TRBD1
j_gene: TRBJ1-2
CDR3nt: TGTGCCAGCAGCCGGGACAGGCGAGCTAACTATGGCTACACCTTC
CDR3aa: CASSRDRRANYGYTF

v_gene: TRBV20-1
abundance: few
d_gene: -
j_gene: TRBJ2-7
CDR3nt: TGCAGTGCTCACACAGACAGACCGGTCTACGAGCAGTACTTC
CDR3aa: CSAHTDRPVYEQYF

v_gene: TRBV20-1
abundance: few
d_gene: -
j_gene: TRBJ1-1
CDR3nt: TGCAGTGCTAAAAGAACACTGAACACTGAAGCTTTCTTT
CDR3aa: CSAKRTLNTEAFF

v_gene: TRBV20-1
abundance: few
d_gene: TRBD2
j_gene: TRBJ2-3
CDR3nt: TGCAGTGCTTGGGGAGCGGGAGTAGATACGCAGTATTTT
CDR3aa: CSAWGAGVDTQYF

v_gene: TRBV5-1
abundance: few
d_gene: -
j_gene: TRBJ2-5
CDR3nt: TGCGCCAGCAGCCCGGAGGACGAGACCCAGTACTTC
CDR3aa: CASSPEDETQYF

v_gene: TRBV9
abundance: once
d_gene: -
j_gene: TRBJ2-2
CDR3nt: TGTGCCAGCAGCGGACCGGGACGAGCAACCGGGGAGCTGTTTTTT
CDR3aa: CASSGPGRATGELFF

v_gene: TRBV4-3
abundance: many
d_gene: -
j_gene: TRBJ2-7
CDR3nt: TGCGCCAGCAGCCAAGATAGCGGAGGGCCCTACGAGCAGTACTTC
CDR3aa: CASSQDSGGPYEQYF

v_gene: TRBV24-1
abundance: -
d_gene: -
j_gene: TRBJ2-2
CDR3nt: TGTGCCACCAGTGATAACAGGCCCGGGGAGCTGTTTTTT
CDR3aa: CATSDNRPGELFF

v_gene: TRBV12-3/TRBV12-4
abundance: many
d_gene: TRBD2
j_gene: TRBJ2-2
CDR3nt: TGTGCCAGCAGTTTGGGACTAGCGGGATCCGGGGAGCTGTTTTTT
CDR3aa: CASSLGLAGSGELFF

v_gene: TRBV29-1
abundance: few
d_gene: TRBD2
j_gene: TRBJ2-1
CDR3nt: TGCAGCGTCGCGACTAGCGGGGGCCTCCTCGGTGAGCAGTTCTTC
CDR3aa: CSVATSGGLLGEQFF

v_gene: TRBV5-1
abundance: few
d_gene: -
j_gene: TRBJ1-3
CDR3nt: TGCGCCTCTAGGACAAGCGTTGGAAACACCATATATTTT
CDR3aa: CASRTSVGNTIYF

v_gene: TRBV29-1
abundance: -
d_gene: TRBD1
j_gene: TRBJ1-1
CDR3nt: TGCAGCGTTATGGGACAGGGGGCGCCCACTGAAGCTTTCTTT
CDR3aa: CSVMGQGAPTEAFF

v_gene: TRBV20-1
abundance: -
d_gene: -
j_gene: TRBJ2-5
CDR3nt: TGCAGTGCTAGAGATTGGGGACGTTTGGAGACCCAGTACTTC
CDR3aa: CSARDWGRLETQYF

v_gene: TRBV20-1
abundance: few
d_gene: TRBD2
j_gene: TRBJ2-5
CDR3nt: TGCAGTGCCCTGAGACGCCTAGCGGTCCAAGAGACCCAGTACTTC
CDR3aa: CSALRRLAVQETQYF

v_gene: TRBV7-2
abundance: few
d_gene: -
j_gene: TRBJ2-7
CDR3nt: TGTGCCAGCAGCTTCACCGACGCAACCTACGAGCAGTACTTC
CDR3aa: CASSFTDATYEQYF

v_gene: TRBV27
abundance: many
d_gene: TRBD1
j_gene: TRBJ2-1
CDR3nt: TGTGCCAGCAGTTTACGACAGGGAACCTACAATGAGCAGTTCTTC
CDR3aa: CASSLRQGTYNEQFF

v_gene: TRBV6-5
abundance: -
d_gene: -
j_gene: TRBJ2-6
CDR3nt: TGTGCCAGCAGTTACCTCCTGCGGGCCAACGTCCTGACTTTC
CDR3aa: CASSYLLRANVLTF

v_gene: TRBV2
abundance: -
d_gene: -
j_gene: TRBJ2-7
CDR3nt: TGTGCCAGCGCTGGGGGACTGGCGCAGTACTTC
CDR3aa: CASAGGLAQYF

v_gene: TRBV5-1
abundance: few
d_gene: TRBD1
j_gene: TRBJ2-5
CDR3nt: TGCGCCAGCAGCCGGGGACAGGCCCAGCAGAAGTACTTC
CDR3aa: CASSRGQAQQKYF

v_gene: TRBV30
abundance: -
d_gene: -
j_gene: TRBJ1-1
CDR3nt: TGTGCCTGGAGTGATCAGCTGAACACTGAAGCTTTCTTT
CDR3aa: CAWSDQLNTEAFF

v_gene: TRBV7-9
abundance: few
d_gene: TRBD2
j_gene: TRBJ2-1
CDR3nt: TGTGCCAGCATAGGACTAGCGGATGAGCAGTTCTTC
CDR3aa: CASIGLADEQFF

v_gene: TRBV12-3/TRBV12-4
abundance: -
d_gene: -
j_gene: TRBJ1-1
CDR3nt: TGTGCCAGCAGTCCTGTGGGATGGGGCCAGGTGGAAGTGGCTTTCTTT
CDR3aa: CASSPVGWGQVEVAFF